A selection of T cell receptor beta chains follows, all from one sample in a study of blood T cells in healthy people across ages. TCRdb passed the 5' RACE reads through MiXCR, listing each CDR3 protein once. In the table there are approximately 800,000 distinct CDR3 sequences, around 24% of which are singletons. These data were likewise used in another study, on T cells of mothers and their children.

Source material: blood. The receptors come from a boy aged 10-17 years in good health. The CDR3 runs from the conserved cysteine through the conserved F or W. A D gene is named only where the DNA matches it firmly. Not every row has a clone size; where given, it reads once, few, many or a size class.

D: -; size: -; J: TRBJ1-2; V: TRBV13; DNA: TGTGCCAGCAGCTTTCGGCAGAACTATGGCTACACCTTC; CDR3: CASSFRQNYGYTF
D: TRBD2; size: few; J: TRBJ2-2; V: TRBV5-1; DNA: TGCGCCAGCAGCTTGGGTCTGCTAGCGGGGAACACCGGGGAGCTGTTTTTT; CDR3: CASSLGLLAGNTGELFF
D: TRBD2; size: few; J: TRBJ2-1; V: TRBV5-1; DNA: TGCGCCAGCAGACCCGGGACTAGCGGTAGGCAGTTCTTC; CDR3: CASRPGTSGRQFF
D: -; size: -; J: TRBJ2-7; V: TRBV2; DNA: TGTGCCAGCAGTGGGGACGGAGGCGGGGACGAGCAGTACTTC; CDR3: CASSGDGGGDEQYF
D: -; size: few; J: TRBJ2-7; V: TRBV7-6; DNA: TGTGCCAGCAGCGAATATATAAGGCGGACAGCATCCTACGAGCAGTACTTC; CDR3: CASSEYIRRTASYEQYF
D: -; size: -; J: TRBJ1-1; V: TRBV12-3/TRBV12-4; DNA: TGTGCCAGCAGTTTCTCTAGGGCTGGGGATTCTGAAGCTTTCTTT; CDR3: CASSFSRAGDSEAFF
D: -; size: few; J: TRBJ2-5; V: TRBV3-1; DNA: TGTGCCAGCAGCCCCGGACAATGGGAAGAGACCCAGTACTTC; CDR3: CASSPGQWEETQYF
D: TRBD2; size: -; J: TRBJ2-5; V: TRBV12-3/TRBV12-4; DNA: TGTGCCAGCAGTTTAGGCGGGGGGCCCTTTCAAGAGACCCAGTACTTC; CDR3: CASSLGGGPFQETQYF
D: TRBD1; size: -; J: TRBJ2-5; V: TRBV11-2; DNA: TGTGCCAGCAGCTTAGAGAACAGGGGGCTAGAGACCCAGTACTTC; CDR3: CASSLENRGLETQYF
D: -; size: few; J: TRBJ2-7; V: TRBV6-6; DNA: TGTGCCAGCAGTACTCCGGGACTCCCCTACGAGCAGTACTTC; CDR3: CASSTPGLPYEQYF
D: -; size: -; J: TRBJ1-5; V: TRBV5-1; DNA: TGCGTCACGGGGGCAGGTGGCAATCAGCCCCAGCATTTT; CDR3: CVTGAGGNQPQHF
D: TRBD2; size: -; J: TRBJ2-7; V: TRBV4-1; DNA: TGCGCCAGCAGCCACGGGACTAACTCCTACGAGCAGTACTTC; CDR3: CASSHGTNSYEQYF
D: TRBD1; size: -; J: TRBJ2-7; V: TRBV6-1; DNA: TGTGCCAGCAGGGTAGCTTGGACAGGAGTTTCCTACGAGCAGTACTTC; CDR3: CASRVAWTGVSYEQYF
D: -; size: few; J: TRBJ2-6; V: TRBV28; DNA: TGTGCCAGCAGGCAAGAAAGGGGTTCTGGGGCCAACGTCCTGACTTTC; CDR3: CASRQERGSGANVLTF
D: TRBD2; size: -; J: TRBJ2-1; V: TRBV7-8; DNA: TGTGCCAGCAGCTTTTTTACTAGCGGGGGGAATGAGCAGTTCTTC; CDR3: CASSFFTSGGNEQFF
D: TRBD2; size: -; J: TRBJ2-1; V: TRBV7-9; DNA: TGTGCCAGCAGCTTAACCCTTCTTAGCGGGGACAATGAGCAGTTCTTC; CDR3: CASSLTLLSGDNEQFF
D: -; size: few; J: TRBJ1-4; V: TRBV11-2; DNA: TGTGCCAGCAGCTTACGTGGACACAAAAGGGCTAATGAAAAACTGTTTTTT; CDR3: CASSLRGHKRANEKLFF
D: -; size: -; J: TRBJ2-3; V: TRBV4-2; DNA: TGTGCCAGCAGCCAAGTCTACGCGGGGTCTCTGGATACGCAGTATTTT; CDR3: CASSQVYAGSLDTQYF
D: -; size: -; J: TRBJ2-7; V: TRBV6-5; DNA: TGTGCCAGTAAAACCGGGATCCTCGTCTCCGAGCAGTACTTC; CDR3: CASKTGILVSEQYF
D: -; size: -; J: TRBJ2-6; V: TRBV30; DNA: TGTGCCTGGAGTGTGATGGGCAGGGTTTTATCTGGGGCCAACGTCCTGACTTTC; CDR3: CAWSVMGRVLSGANVLTF
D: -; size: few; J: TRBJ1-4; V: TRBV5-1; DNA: TGCGCCAGCAGCTCCTCGACAACACCTTCCAATGAAAAACTGTTTTTT; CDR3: CASSSSTTPSNEKLFF
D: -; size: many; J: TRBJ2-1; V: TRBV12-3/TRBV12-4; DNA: TGTGCCAGCAGTTCCCAGGCCTTCTACAATGAGCAGTTCTTC; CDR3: CASSSQAFYNEQFF
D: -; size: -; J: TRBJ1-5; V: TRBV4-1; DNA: TGCGCCAGCACGAGGGAAGTAGTCAATCAGCCCCAGCATTTT; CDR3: CASTREVVNQPQHF
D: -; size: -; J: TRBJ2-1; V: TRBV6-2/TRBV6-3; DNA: TGTGCCAGCAGGGGGGACTTCGATGAGCAGTTCTTC; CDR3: CASRGDFDEQFF
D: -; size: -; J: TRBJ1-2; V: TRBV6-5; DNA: TGTGCCAGCAGTCGGACACCGGACCATGGCTACACCTTC; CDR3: CASSRTPDHGYTF
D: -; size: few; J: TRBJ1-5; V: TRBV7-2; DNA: TGTGCCAGCAGCTTCCCGAGTCTTCAGCCCCAGCATTTT; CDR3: CASSFPSLQPQHF